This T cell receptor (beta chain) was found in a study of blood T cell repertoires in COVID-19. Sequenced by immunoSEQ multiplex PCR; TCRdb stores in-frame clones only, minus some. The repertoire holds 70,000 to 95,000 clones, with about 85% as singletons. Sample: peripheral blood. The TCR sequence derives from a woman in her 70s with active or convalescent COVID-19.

The CDR3 sequence: CASSRPGTDNEKLFF. CDR3 coding DNA: TGTGCCAGCAGCCGACCCGGGACAGATAATGAAAAACTGTTTTTT. The chain has TRBV5-5 and TRBJ1-4, with 7 bases lining up with TRBD1. CDR3 length equals 15 residues. V lost 4 bases, J lost 4 bases, and 7 bases stayed unmatched. Germline CDR1 SGHKS, CDR2 YYEKEE (reference sequence).